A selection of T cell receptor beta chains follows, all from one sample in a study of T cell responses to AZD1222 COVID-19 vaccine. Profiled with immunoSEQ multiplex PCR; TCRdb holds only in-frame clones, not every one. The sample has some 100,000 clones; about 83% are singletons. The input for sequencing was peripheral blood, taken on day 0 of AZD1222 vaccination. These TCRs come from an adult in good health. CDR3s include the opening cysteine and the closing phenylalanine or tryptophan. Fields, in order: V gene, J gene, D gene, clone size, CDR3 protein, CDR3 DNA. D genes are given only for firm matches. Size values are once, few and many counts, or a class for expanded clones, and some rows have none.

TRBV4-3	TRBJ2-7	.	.	CASSQVAASEQYF	TGCGCCAGCAGCCAAGTTGCGGCTAGCGAGCAGTACTTC
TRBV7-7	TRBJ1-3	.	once	CASSLGQQTGNTIYF	TGTGCCAGCAGCTTAGGACAGCAGACTGGAAACACCATATATTTT
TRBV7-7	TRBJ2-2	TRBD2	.	CASSSLAANTGELFF	TGTGCCAGCAGCTCCCTAGCGGCGAACACCGGGGAGCTGTTTTTT
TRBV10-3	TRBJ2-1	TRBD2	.	CAISRSGGESNEQFF	TGTGCCATCAGTAGAAGCGGGGGGGAGTCAAATGAGCAGTTCTTC
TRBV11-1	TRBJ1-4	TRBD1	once	CASSSGQPNEKLFF	TGTGCCAGCAGCTCGGGACAGCCTAATGAAAAACTGTTTTTT
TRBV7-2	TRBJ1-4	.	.	CASSSGHLNEKLFF	TGTGCCAGCAGCAGCGGACACCTAAATGAAAAACTGTTTTTT
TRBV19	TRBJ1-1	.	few	CASSIDLTGMNTEAFF	TGTGCCAGTAGTATAGATTTGACCGGTATGAACACTGAAGCTTTCTTT
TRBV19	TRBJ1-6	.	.	CASSIDRQEWYNSPLHF	TGTGCCAGTAGTATAGACCGGCAAGAATGGTATAATTCACCCCTCCACTTT
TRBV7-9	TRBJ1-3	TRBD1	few	CASSPQGQFPRGSGNTIYF	TGTGCCAGCAGCCCCCAGGGACAGTTCCCCAGAGGCTCTGGAAACACCATATATTTT
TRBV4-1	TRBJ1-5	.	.	CASSQLTVEQPQHF	TGCGCCAGCAGCCAACTGACAGTGGAACAGCCCCAGCATTTT
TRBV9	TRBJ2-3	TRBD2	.	CASSVADFREGTTDTQYF	TGTGCCAGCAGCGTAGCTGATTTTCGGGAGGGGACCACAGATACGCAGTATTTT
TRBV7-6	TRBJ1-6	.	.	CASSLVRDGSPLHF	TGTGCCAGCAGCTTAGTTAGGGACGGATCACCCCTCCACTTT
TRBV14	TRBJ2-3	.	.	CASSQGLWASSTDTQYF	TGTGCCAGCAGCCAAGGGCTATGGGCCTCTAGCACAGATACGCAGTATTTT
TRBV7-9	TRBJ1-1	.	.	CASSLAGDTEAFF	TGTGCCAGCAGCTTAGCGGGGGACACTGAAGCTTTCTTT
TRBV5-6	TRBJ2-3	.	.	CASSLLGVKSTDTQYF	TGTGCCAGCAGCTTGTTGGGGGTTAAAAGCACAGATACGCAGTATTTT
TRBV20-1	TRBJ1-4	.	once	CSARGQGKLFF	TGCAGTGCTAGAGGACAAGGGAAACTGTTTTTT
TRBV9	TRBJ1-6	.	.	CASSVGWQSGDLHF	TGTGCCAGCAGCGTAGGTTGGCAATCTGGGGACCTCCACTTT
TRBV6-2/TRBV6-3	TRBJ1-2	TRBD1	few	CASSTPDRDRGPNTF	TGTGCCAGCAGTACCCCGGACCGGGACAGGGGGCCTAACACCTTC
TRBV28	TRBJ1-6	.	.	CASTGGNSPLHF	TGTGCCAGCACCGGGGGTAATTCACCCCTCCACTTT
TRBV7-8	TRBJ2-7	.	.	CASSYTRGWGGGPYEQYF	TGTGCCAGCAGTTATACCCGGGGCTGGGGTGGCGGGCCCTACGAGCAGTACTTC
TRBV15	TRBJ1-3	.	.	CATSRELSSGNTIYF	TGTGCCACCAGCAGAGAATTGAGCTCTGGAAACACCATATATTTT
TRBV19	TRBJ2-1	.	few	CASSIVQYNEQFF	TGTGCCAGTAGTATCGTCCAGTACAATGAGCAGTTCTTC
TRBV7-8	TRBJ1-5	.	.	CASSIGTQVSNQPQHF	TGTGCCAGCAGCATCGGGACCCAAGTAAGCAATCAGCCCCAGCATTTT
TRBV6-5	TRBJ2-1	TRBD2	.	CASSYSREGGNNEQFF	TGTGCCAGCAGTTACTCCAGGGAGGGAGGCAACAATGAGCAGTTCTTC
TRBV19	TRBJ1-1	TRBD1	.	CASSTRQGVATEAFF	TGTGCCAGTAGTACAAGACAGGGGGTCGCCACTGAAGCTTTCTTT
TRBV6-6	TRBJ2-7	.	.	CASSSTTASSLYEQYF	TGTGCCAGCAGTTCGACGACAGCTTCAAGCCTCTACGAGCAGTACTTC
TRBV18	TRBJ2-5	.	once	CASSPQYGKQETQYF	TGTGCCAGCTCACCACAGTACGGGAAACAAGAGACCCAGTACTTC
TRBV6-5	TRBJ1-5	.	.	CASSYVRGGSEPQHF	TGTGCCAGCAGTTATGTACGGGGGGGTTCGGAGCCCCAGCATTTT
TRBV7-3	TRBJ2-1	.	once	CASSRDGVGVGGEQFF	TGTGCCAGCAGCCGGGACGGAGTAGGAGTTGGGGGTGAGCAGTTCTTC
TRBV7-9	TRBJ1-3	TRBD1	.	CASTTGTGFSSSGNTIYF	TGTGCCAGCACCACCGGGACAGGGTTTTCAAGCTCTGGAAACACCATATATTTT
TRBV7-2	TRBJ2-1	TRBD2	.	CASSLGGGGAYNEQFF	TGTGCCAGCAGCTTAGGAGGCGGGGGGGCATACAATGAGCAGTTCTTC
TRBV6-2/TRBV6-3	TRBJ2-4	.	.	CASSGLGGGKNIQYF	TGTGCCAGCAGTGGACTAGGGGGCGGCAAAAACATTCAGTACTTC
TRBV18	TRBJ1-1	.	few	CASSPLNTEAFF	TGTGCCAGCTCACCCCTGAACACTGAAGCTTTCTTT
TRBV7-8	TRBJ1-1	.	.	CASSFQGDTEAFF	TGTGCCAGCAGTTTTCAGGGAGATACTGAAGCTTTCTTT
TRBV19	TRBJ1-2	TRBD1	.	CASSTRQGDGYTF	TGTGCCAGTAGTACCCGACAGGGGGATGGCTACACCTTC
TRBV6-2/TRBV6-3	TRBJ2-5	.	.	CASSSRTRETQYF	TGTGCCAGCAGTTCCCGGACGAGGGAGACCCAGTACTTC
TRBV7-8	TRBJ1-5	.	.	CASSADRMPQHF	TGTGCCAGCAGCGCTGACAGGATGCCCCAGCATTTT
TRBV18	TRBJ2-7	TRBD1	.	CASSTGTVTTYEQYF	TGTGCCAGCTCCACCGGGACAGTAACTACCTACGAGCAGTACTTC
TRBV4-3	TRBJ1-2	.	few	CASSQTVGRLGGVYGYTF	TGCGCCAGCAGCCAAACGGTAGGGAGGTTAGGGGGGGTCTATGGCTACACCTTC
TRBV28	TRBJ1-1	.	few	CASSPTRGISDMNTEAFF	TGTGCCAGCAGTCCAACCAGGGGAATCTCGGACATGAACACTGAAGCTTTCTTT
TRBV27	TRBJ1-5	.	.	CASSLQGHQPQHF	TGTGCCAGCAGTTTACAGGGGCATCAGCCCCAGCATTTT
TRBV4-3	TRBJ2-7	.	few	CASSQDGGPRREQYF	TGCGCCAGCAGCCAAGATGGAGGGCCTAGGCGCGAGCAGTACTTC
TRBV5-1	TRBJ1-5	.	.	CASSLAQGSQPQHF	TGCGCCAGCAGCTTGGCCCAAGGTTCTCAGCCCCAGCATTTT
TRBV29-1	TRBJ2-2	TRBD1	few	CSVEDPPSGTGSNTGELFF	TGCAGCGTTGAAGATCCCCCATCCGGGACAGGGTCGAACACCGGGGAGCTGTTTTTT
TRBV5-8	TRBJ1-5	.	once	CASNTAGVYSNQPQHF	TGTGCCAGCAATACGGCAGGGGTTTATAGCAATCAGCCCCAGCATTTT